This TCR beta chain appears in the sequencing data of a study of regulatory and conventional T cells in RAG deficiency. Blood CD4+ CD25-low CD127-high conventional T cells supplied the genomic DNA template. Only in-frame clones appear in the TCRdb table, and some are missing; sequencing was by immunoSEQ multiplex PCR. The repertoire includes roughly 28,000 clones, about 95% of them detected once, and about 0.17% sits in the top ten. Findings of the study overall: Shannon entropy fell and Simpson indices rose in RAG-deficient patients. Patient subsets had shorter CDR3s; Omenn Treg-Tconv overlap exceeded 80%.

Points on this clone: Antigen: not known.

The data were also submitted as part of a second study, on regulatory T cells. That paper adds: Amplification used 52 TRBV primers and 13 TRBJ primers. In patients, unique TRB V-J pairs were restricted and V/J usage skewed, especially in Tregs.

This receptor was identified in a human donor in good health. The sequencing input was CD25- CD4+ T cells sorted from blood.

CDR3 nucleotides: TGTGCCAGCTCCCCCGGACTAGCGGAGATCACAGATACGCAGTATTTT. Translated, it gives CASSPGLAEITDTQYF. The chain employs TRBV18 and TRBJ2-3, with 10 bases identical to TRBD2. The CDR3 consists of 16 residues. With 6 bases clipped from V and 2 bases from J, the junction kept 8 bases outside the gene matches. The germline V gene encodes CDR1 KGHSH and CDR2 LQKENI.